This passage covers 14 T cell receptor beta chains from one sample sequenced in a study of PD-L1 blockade in urothelial cancer. Regarding time point: pretreatment peripheral blood. This table comes from immunoSEQ multiplex PCR, and its TCRdb copy is limited to in-frame clones, with some not included. The repertoire holds some 66,000 clones, with approximately 86% as singletons. The sequences come from PBMCs, collected around atezolizumab (anti-PD-L1) treatment. These receptors were collected from a man between 60 and 75 years old with urothelial cancer.

The chain carries TRBV5-1 and TRBJ1-2, with 7 bases identical to TRBD1. The CDR3 length is 13 residues. Germline CDR1 and CDR2: SGHRS and YFSETQ. With V trimmed by 4 bases and J by 8 bases, 8 bases remained unmatched. CDR3 sequence reads: CASSQVTGEGYTF. DNA of the CDR3: TGCGCCAGCAGCCAAGTAACAGGGGAAGGCTACACCTTC.

The rearrangement uses TRBV5-1 and TRBJ2-3; D is unclear. The CDR3 loop spans 12 amino acids. Germline CDR1 SGHRS, CDR2 YFSETQ. V gave up 5 bases and J gave up 6 bases, with 10 bases separating them. The CDR3 nucleotides read TGCGCCAGCAGGTCGCCACAGGATACGCAGTATTTT. This codes for CASRSPQDTQYF.

The chain uses TRBV6-5 and TRBJ1-2; tentatively, D is TRBD1 (6 bases). The V gene's germline CDR1 is MNHEY and CDR2 SVGAGI. The CDR3 runs 14 residues. Between the trimmed V and J ends, which lost 2 bases and 2 bases, there was a span of 9 bases. Written as DNA, the CDR3 is TGTGCCAGCAGTTACAGAGGACAGAACTATGGCTACACCTTC. This codes for CASSYRGQNYGYTF.

This clone was seen only once. The chain is built from TRBV11-2 and TRBJ2-3, with 12 bases lining up with TRBD2. Germline trimming cut 6 bases from V and 4 bases from J; bases unmatched to any gene: 2. The CDR3 has 14 residues. Germline CDR1 is SGHAT and CDR2 is FQNNGV. As DNA, the CDR3 is TGTGCCAGCAGACCTAGCGGGGGGGCAGATACGCAGTATTTT. Protein: CASRPSGGADTQYF.

The chain links TRBV30 to TRBJ2-5; D unclear. V was cut by 2 bases and J by 5 bases, with 15 bases left in between. The CDR3 totals 14 residues. From germline, CDR1 is GTSNPN and CDR2 SVGIG (reference sequence). Written as DNA, the CDR3 is TGTGCCTGGAGTAGCAGGCTGGGTTTGGAGACCCAGTACTTC. Protein sequence: CAWSSRLGLETQYF. The variable domain in full, with the rest retrieved from reference TRBV30 and TRBJ2-5, is SQTIHQWPATLVQPVGSPLSLECTVEGTSNPNLYWYRQAAGRGLQLLFYSVGIGQISSEVPQNLSASRPQDRQFILSSKKLLLSDSGFYLCAWSSRLGLETQYFGPGTRLLVL.

The chain couples TRBV6-6 to TRBJ2-2; D gene ambiguous. The CDR3 runs to 12 residues. With 4 bases removed from V and 4 bases from J, the gap between germline ends came to 4 bases. CDR1 and CDR2 from the germline V gene are MNHNY and SVGAGI (reference sequence). The CDR3 sequence: CASSFSTGELFF. CDR3 nucleotides: TGTGCCAGCAGTTTCAGCACCGGGGAGCTGTTTTTT.

V and J are TRBV27 and TRBJ1-2, with TRBD1 matching over 8 bases. The CDR3 length is 13 residues. Losses at the gene ends were 7 bases for V and 3 bases for J; bases not matched to a gene: 4. Germline CDR1 is MNHEY and CDR2 is SMNVEV (reference sequence). CDR3: CASTKTGDYGYTF. The CDR3 nucleotides are TGTGCCAGCACCAAGACAGGGGACTATGGCTACACCTTC.

The chain is built from TRBV29-1 and TRBJ1-2; 7 bases align to TRBD1. CDR1 SQVTM and CDR2 ANQGSEA come from the germline V gene. The CDR3 sequence is 17 residues long. The V and J ends lost 3 bases and 4 bases, in that order; junction bases with no gene match: 17. CDR3 amino acids: CSVDTIATGVRGYGYTF. The CDR3 nucleotides are TGCAGCGTTGACACAATAGCTACAGGGGTACGAGGCTATGGCTACACCTTC.

The chain combines TRBV9 with TRBJ2-1; 8 bases match TRBD2. The germline CDR1 and CDR2 sequences are SGDLS and YYNGEE. This CDR3 region has 12 residues. J lost 11 bases, V lost 1 base, and 2 bases had no gene match. The CDR3 bases are TGTGCCAGCAGCGTATTAGCGGGACAGCAGTTCTTC. Amino acid sequence: CASSVLAGQQFF.

The rearrangement links TRBV5-1 to TRBJ2-5; 11 bases align to TRBD1. V gave up 5 bases and J gave up 4 bases; unmatched junction bases: 7. Germline-derived CDR1 and CDR2 are SGHRS and YFSETQ. This CDR3 spans 15 amino acids. The CDR3 coding sequence is TGCGCCAGCAGTTCCGGGACAGGGGGTAGAGAGACCCAGTACTTC. Residues: CASSSGTGGRETQYF.

The V call is TRBV7-8, the J call TRBJ1-5, with D uncertain. This CDR3 has 14 residues. V was trimmed by 1 base and J by 7 bases, leaving 11 bases between them. The germline gives CDR1 SGHVS, CDR2 FQNEAQ. The CDR3 sequence is CASSLGTVEQPQHF. The CDR3 region has the DNA TGTGCCAGCAGCTTAGGAACAGTGGAACAGCCCCAGCATTTT.

The CDR3 region has the DNA TGCGCCAGCAGACACGAACAGGGGGCTAATGAAAAACTGTTTTTT. It translates to CASRHEQGANEKLFF. V usage is TRBV4-1 and J usage is TRBJ1-4, with TRBD1 identical over 8 bases. The CDR3 runs 15 residues. V dropped 6 bases and J dropped 3; count of bases not matched to a gene: 6. CDR1 is MGHRA and CDR2 is YSYEKL in the germline V gene.

The genes are TRBV4-1 and TRBJ2-3; 10 bases are a match to TRBD2. CDR1 and CDR2 (germline): MGHRA, YSYEKL. Germline trimming cut 3 bases from V and 5 bases from J; bases unmatched to any gene: 8. The CDR3 runs 16 residues. CDR3 nucleotides: TGCGCCAGCAGCCACCCACCGGGACTAGCGAAAGATACGCAGTATTTT. It codes for CASSHPPGLAKDTQYF.

The chain employs TRBV9 and TRBJ2-5; D unresolved. V was shortened by 1 base and J by 5 bases, with 15 bases between the two germline ends. The length of the CDR3 is 15 residues. The germline V gene encodes CDR1 SGDLS and CDR2 YYNGEE. CDR3 region: CASSVLGSAVETQYF. The CDR3 DNA sequence: TGTGCCAGCAGCGTACTAGGTTCCGCGGTCGAGACCCAGTACTTC.